This T cell receptor beta chain was identified in a study of blood T cell repertoires in COVID-19. V shed 4 bases and J 4 bases; nucleotides not matched to a gene: 6. The CDR3 length is 16 residues. The V gene's germline CDR1 is LGHNA and CDR2 YSLEER. Sequencing used immunoSEQ multiplex PCR; TCRdb keeps in-frame clones, though not all of them. The sample records fewer than 200,000 clones, around 89% being singletons. The rearrangement uses TRBV4-3 and TRBJ1-6; 8 bases are shared with TRBD1. Sequencing used peripheral blood. The sequence was obtained from a man younger than 35 who had recovered from COVID-19. In DNA, the CDR3 is TGCGCCAGCAGCCCGGAGACAGGGGTGTATAATTCACCCCTCCACTTT. It encodes CASSPETGVYNSPLHF.